This is a list of T cell receptor beta chains from one sample in a study of cytomegalovirus exposure and HLA in healthy donors. The repertoire was sequenced with immunoSEQ multiplex PCR; TCRdb's copy has only in-frame clones and lacks some. The sample contains some 270,000 clones, 65% to 90% of which appear only once. Sequenced material: PBMCs. These receptors were obtained from a woman between 18 and 29 years old in good health and CMV-seronegative. Each CDR3 is given without its conserved first and last residue.

TRBJ2-2	TRBV5-1	ASSPIAGGSLGELF
TRBJ2-3	TRBV19	ASSPSSGGPTDTQY
TRBJ2-1	TRBV6-1	ASSEDLSSYNEQF
TRBJ1-1	TRBV6-5	ASSLGGDGPHTEAF
TRBJ1-3	TRBV23-1	ASSQFSQFRGDSGNTIY
TRBJ2-7	TRBV30	AWSPGQGTYEQY
TRBJ1-3	TRBV2	ASSSLPRTIY
TRBJ1-6	TRBV28	ASGITGENSPLH
TRBJ1-4	TRBV30	ALTGGGEKLF
TRBJ2-5	TRBV13	ASSPRDRQETQY
TRBJ2-5	TRBV13	ASSLGGSGRATETQY
TRBJ2-5	TRBV9	ASRASEETQY
TRBJ2-1	TRBV29-1	SVEQAGGVNEQF
TRBJ2-7	TRBV18	ASSRDRVRRFPERQY
TRBJ1-2	TRBV5-1	ASSSTFNYGYT
TRBJ1-2	TRBV27	ASSSTGGRGYT
TRBJ1-2	TRBV5-6	ASSLAGGSGYT
TRBJ1-1	TRBV4-1	ASSQVFVGDSNTEAF